These 9 T cell receptor beta chains were all obtained from the same sample, sequenced in a study of T cell responses to AZD1222 COVID-19 vaccine. Only in-frame clones appear in the TCRdb table, and some are missing; sequencing was by immunoSEQ multiplex PCR. The sample has roughly 150,000 clones; 88% are singletons. The sample here was peripheral blood, taken after recovery from COVID-19. The receptors come from an adult who had recovered from COVID-19.

The chain employs TRBV9 and TRBJ2-7; perhaps TRBD2 as D (5 bases). V lost 0 bases to trimming and J lost 3 bases, with 19 bases between them. There are 17 residues in the CDR3. From germline, CDR1 is SGDLS and CDR2 YYNGEE. CDR3 sequence reads: CASSVEASPLSNYEQYF. CDR3 nucleotides: TGTGCCAGCAGCGTAGAGGCTAGCCCTCTCTCTAACTACGAGCAGTACTTC.

V gene TRBV6-6 combines with J gene TRBJ2-3, with D tentatively TRBD1 or TRBD2 (6 bases each). The CDR3 runs 15 residues. CDR1 is MNHNY and CDR2 is SVGAGI in the germline V gene (reference sequence). With 5 bases removed from V and 3 bases from J, the gap between germline ends came to 15 bases. CDR3 loop: CASSPLGGVTDTQYF. Written as DNA, the CDR3 is TGTGCCAGCAGTCCCCTGGGGGGCGTAACAGATACGCAGTATTTT.

The genes are TRBV10-2 and TRBJ2-1, with no clear D. The CDR3 is 14 amino acids. CDR1 and CDR2 from the germline V gene are WSHSY and SAAADI. Trimming took off 4 bases at V and 4 bases at J, with 11 bases between the two ends. The chain's CDR3 is CASSAKDTYNEQFF. Here the CDR3 DNA reads TGCGCCAGCAGTGCTAAAGACACTTACAATGAGCAGTTCTTC.

The chain combines TRBV11-2 with TRBJ1-2; no firm D call. Trimming took off 2 bases at V and 8 bases at J, with 15 bases between the two ends. There are 14 residues in the CDR3. CDR1 is SGHAT and CDR2 is FQNNGV in the germline V gene. This chain's CDR3 is CASSLIGPGGGYTF. The CDR3 coding sequence is TGTGCCAGCAGCTTAATTGGACCAGGAGGCGGCTACACCTTC.

DNA of the CDR3: TGTGCCAGCAGCCAGGGACAGGGGGTTAACTACGAGCAGTACTTC. This encodes CASSQGQGVNYEQYF. The chain uses TRBV3-1 (or the pseudogene TRBV3-2) and TRBJ2-7; 11 bases align to TRBD1. There are 15 residues in the CDR3. From germline, CDR1 is LGHDT and CDR2 YNNKEL (reference sequence). After removal of 3 bases from V and 3 bases from J, the junction contained 4 bases not matched to a gene.

The chain carries TRBV5-4 and TRBJ2-1, with 10 bases aligning to TRBD2. V trimming: 3 bases; J trimming: 4 bases; junction bases outside the gene matches: 7. CDR1 and CDR2 from the germline V gene are SGHNT and YYREEE (reference sequence). The CDR3 sequence is 16 residues long. Written as DNA, the CDR3 is TGTGCCAGCAGCTGGGGAAGCGGGGGGGCGTACAATGAGCAGTTCTTC. It specifies CASSWGSGGAYNEQFF.

The genes are TRBV14 and TRBJ2-7, with 8 bases fitting TRBD2. This CDR3 spans 15 amino acids. With V trimmed by 4 bases and J by 6 bases, 11 bases remained unmatched. Germline V lookup: CDR1 SGHDN, CDR2 FVKESK. The CDR3 sequence is CASSLLSAGVGEQYF. The CDR3 DNA follows: TGTGCCAGCAGCCTCCTCTCAGCGGGAGTAGGCGAGCAGTACTTC. Combining the CDR3 with reference TRBV14 and TRBJ2-7 gives the whole variable domain EAGVTQFPSHSVIEKGQTVTLRCDPISGHDNLYWYRRVMGKEIKFLLHFVKESKQDESGMPNNRFLAERTGGTYSTLKVQPAELEDSGVYFCASSLLSAGVGEQYFGPGTRLTVT.

V is TRBV12-3 or TRBV12-4 and J is TRBJ2-3, with 8 nucleotides matching TRBD2. Trimming cost V 7 bases and J 2 bases; bases outside gene matches: 2. The CDR3 spans 13 residues. Written as DNA, the CDR3 is TGTGCCAGCAAGCGGGAGATCACAGATACGCAGTATTTT. Its protein product is CASKREITDTQYF.

The chain employs TRBV5-1 and TRBJ2-7, with D possibly being TRBD1 or TRBD2 (6 bases each). This CDR3 comprises 15 residues. CDR1 is SGHRS, CDR2 YFSETQ, per germline. Trimming removed 1 base from V and 2 bases from J, with 13 bases in between. CDR3 loop: CASSLTGATTYEQYF. Written as DNA, the CDR3 is TGCGCCAGCAGCTTGACGGGGGCCACTACCTACGAGCAGTACTTC.